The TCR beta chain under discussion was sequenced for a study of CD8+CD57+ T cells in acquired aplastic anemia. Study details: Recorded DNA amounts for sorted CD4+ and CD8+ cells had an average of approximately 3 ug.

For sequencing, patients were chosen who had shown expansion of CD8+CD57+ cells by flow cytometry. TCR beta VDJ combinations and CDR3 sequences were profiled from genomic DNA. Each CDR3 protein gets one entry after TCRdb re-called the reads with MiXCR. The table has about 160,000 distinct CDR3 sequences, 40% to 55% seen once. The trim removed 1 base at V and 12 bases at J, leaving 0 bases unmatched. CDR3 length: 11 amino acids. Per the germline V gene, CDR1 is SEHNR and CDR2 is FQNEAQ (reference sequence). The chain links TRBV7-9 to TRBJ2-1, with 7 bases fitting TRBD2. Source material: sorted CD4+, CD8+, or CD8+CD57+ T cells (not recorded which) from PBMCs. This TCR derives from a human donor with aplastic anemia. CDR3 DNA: TGTGCCAGCAGCTTAGGCGGGGGGCAGTTCTTC. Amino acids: CASSLGGGQFF.